These T cell receptor beta chains were read from a single sample in a study of T cells after yellow fever vaccination. One entry per CDR3 protein, called by TCRdb with MiXCR from the 5' RACE reads. The sample holds about 340,000 distinct CDR3 sequences; 8.7% are singletons and the top ten take roughly 18%. The specimen comprised PBMCs, sampled on the day of the first yellow fever vaccination. These receptors all stem from a man aged 18 to 30 who received the YFV17D yellow fever vaccine. The CDR3 runs from the conserved cysteine through the conserved F or W. Fields, in order: CDR3 DNA, CDR3 protein, clone size, J gene, D gene, V gene, CDR3 length. D genes are given only for firm matches. Clone size appears in some rows only: once, few, many, or a class for an expanded clone.

cdr3_nt: TGTGCCACCAGCAAAAGACAGGGTTCTACTGAAGCTTTCTTT
cdr3_aa: CATSKRQGSTEAFF
clone_size: -
j_call: TRBJ1-1
d_call: TRBD1
v_call: TRBV15
cdr3_length: 14

cdr3_nt: TGCGCCAGCAGATCACTCGCGGGGGGTTACAATGAGCAGTTCTTC
cdr3_aa: CASRSLAGGYNEQFF
clone_size: many
j_call: TRBJ2-1
d_call: TRBD2
v_call: TRBV5-1
cdr3_length: 15

cdr3_nt: TGTGCCAGCAGGAATAGGACAACAGATACGCAGTATTTT
cdr3_aa: CASRNRTTDTQYF
clone_size: many
j_call: TRBJ2-3
d_call: -
v_call: TRBV5-4
cdr3_length: 13

cdr3_nt: TGTGCCAGCAGTTACTCATACGTTAGCAATCAGCCCCAGCATTTT
cdr3_aa: CASSYSYVSNQPQHF
clone_size: many
j_call: TRBJ1-5
d_call: -
v_call: TRBV6-5
cdr3_length: 15

cdr3_nt: TGTGCCAGCAGCCCGGACAGACCAAACACCGGGGAGCTGTTTTTT
cdr3_aa: CASSPDRPNTGELFF
clone_size: few
j_call: TRBJ2-2
d_call: -
v_call: TRBV7-2
cdr3_length: 15

cdr3_nt: TGTGCCAGCAGGGACAGGGACAATCAGCCCCAGCATTTT
cdr3_aa: CASRDRDNQPQHF
clone_size: many
j_call: TRBJ1-5
d_call: TRBD1
v_call: TRBV6-6
cdr3_length: 13

cdr3_nt: TGTGCCAGCAGCCAAGGACAGAACTATGGCTACACCTTC
cdr3_aa: CASSQGQNYGYTF
clone_size: many
j_call: TRBJ1-2
d_call: -
v_call: TRBV7-2
cdr3_length: 13

cdr3_nt: TGTGCCAGCAGCCCCTATCTAGCGGGGGGGCAGTTTGAGCAGTTCTTC
cdr3_aa: CASSPYLAGGQFEQFF
clone_size: -
j_call: TRBJ2-1
d_call: TRBD2
v_call: TRBV7-8
cdr3_length: 16

cdr3_nt: TGTGCCAGCAGTAAACGGACAGGGGGAAATGAAAAACTGTTTTTT
cdr3_aa: CASSKRTGGNEKLFF
clone_size: many
j_call: TRBJ1-4
d_call: TRBD1
v_call: TRBV12-3/TRBV12-4
cdr3_length: 15

cdr3_nt: TGCGCCAGCAGCCAAGCGGGCCAGAACACCGGGGAGCTGTTTTTT
cdr3_aa: CASSQAGQNTGELFF
clone_size: many
j_call: TRBJ2-2
d_call: -
v_call: TRBV4-3
cdr3_length: 15

cdr3_nt: TGTGCCATATCCCAAGGAGATTCACCCCTCCACTTT
cdr3_aa: CAISQGDSPLHF
clone_size: few
j_call: TRBJ1-6
d_call: -
v_call: TRBV12-3/TRBV12-4
cdr3_length: 12

cdr3_nt: TGCGCCAGCAGCCAAGGGGGATATGGGGGTAATACTGAAGCTTTCTTT
cdr3_aa: CASSQGGYGGNTEAFF
clone_size: -
j_call: TRBJ1-1
d_call: -
v_call: TRBV4-1
cdr3_length: 16

cdr3_nt: TGTGCCAGCAGCTTATGGGACAGCCCCCAGCCCCAGCATTTT
cdr3_aa: CASSLWDSPQPQHF
clone_size: few
j_call: TRBJ1-5
d_call: TRBD1
v_call: TRBV5-5
cdr3_length: 14

cdr3_nt: TGTGCCAGCAGCCCCCGGGCACAAGAGACCCAGTACTTC
cdr3_aa: CASSPRAQETQYF
clone_size: many
j_call: TRBJ2-5
d_call: -
v_call: TRBV7-3
cdr3_length: 13

cdr3_nt: TGTGCCAGCAGCTATGACCGCGAGCAGTACTTC
cdr3_aa: CASSYDREQYF
clone_size: -
j_call: TRBJ2-7
d_call: -
v_call: TRBV7-9
cdr3_length: 11

cdr3_nt: TGCAGCGTTGCCATGGTCGGGGCCAACGTCCTGACTTTC
cdr3_aa: CSVAMVGANVLTF
clone_size: many
j_call: TRBJ2-6
d_call: -
v_call: TRBV29-1
cdr3_length: 13

cdr3_nt: TGCGCCAGCAGCCAAGCACAGGGCGGCTTCACAGATACGCAGTATTTT
cdr3_aa: CASSQAQGGFTDTQYF
clone_size: -
j_call: TRBJ2-3
d_call: -
v_call: TRBV4-3
cdr3_length: 16

cdr3_nt: TGCACCACTCTCCGGGACAGGGGTGGAGATACGCAGTATTTT
cdr3_aa: CTTLRDRGGDTQYF
clone_size: few
j_call: TRBJ2-3
d_call: TRBD1
v_call: TRBV29-1
cdr3_length: 14

cdr3_nt: TGTGCCAGCAGCGGATATAGCGGGGGGCCCTACAATGAGCAGTTCTTC
cdr3_aa: CASSGYSGGPYNEQFF
clone_size: -
j_call: TRBJ2-1
d_call: TRBD2
v_call: TRBV7-6
cdr3_length: 16

cdr3_nt: TGTGCCAGCAGCTTGGGCGCGGACGGCATGACAGATACGCAGTATTTT
cdr3_aa: CASSLGADGMTDTQYF
clone_size: many
j_call: TRBJ2-3
d_call: -
v_call: TRBV5-5
cdr3_length: 16

cdr3_nt: TGTGCCAGTAGTATTGGTGGGACCGGGCTCTATGGCTACACCTTC
cdr3_aa: CASSIGGTGLYGYTF
clone_size: few
j_call: TRBJ1-2
d_call: -
v_call: TRBV19
cdr3_length: 15

cdr3_nt: TGTGCCAGCAGTAACCCCAACGGGGGGCCGGGCAATGAGCAGTTCTTC
cdr3_aa: CASSNPNGGPGNEQFF
clone_size: -
j_call: TRBJ2-1
d_call: -
v_call: TRBV6-5
cdr3_length: 16

cdr3_nt: TGTGCCAGCAGTTTTTGGACAGGGGGGCTGAACACTGAAGCTTTCTTT
cdr3_aa: CASSFWTGGLNTEAFF
clone_size: -
j_call: TRBJ1-1
d_call: TRBD1
v_call: TRBV12-3/TRBV12-4
cdr3_length: 16

cdr3_nt: TGCGCCAGCAGCTTGGTACCAGATACGCAGTATTTT
cdr3_aa: CASSLVPDTQYF
clone_size: many
j_call: TRBJ2-3
d_call: -
v_call: TRBV5-1
cdr3_length: 12

cdr3_nt: TGTGCCAGCGCCCGGGGGGACACCCCCACAGATACGCAGTATTTT
cdr3_aa: CASARGDTPTDTQYF
clone_size: -
j_call: TRBJ2-3
d_call: -
v_call: TRBV2
cdr3_length: 15

cdr3_nt: TGCAGTGCTCAAGGGGGGGCAAAGAACACTGAAGCTTTCTTT
cdr3_aa: CSAQGGAKNTEAFF
clone_size: many
j_call: TRBJ1-1
d_call: -
v_call: TRBV20-1
cdr3_length: 14

cdr3_nt: TGTGCCAGCAGCTTAGGGCGTAGGGAGGAAAAACTGTTTTTT
cdr3_aa: CASSLGRREEKLFF
clone_size: -
j_call: TRBJ1-4
d_call: -
v_call: TRBV7-2
cdr3_length: 14

cdr3_nt: TGCGCCAGCAGCCAGGACCCCGGGACTAGCGGGGGAACCTACAATGAGCAGTTCTTC
cdr3_aa: CASSQDPGTSGGTYNEQFF
clone_size: -
j_call: TRBJ2-1
d_call: TRBD2
v_call: TRBV4-3
cdr3_length: 19

cdr3_nt: TGTGCCAGCAGTTTATGGCCCATCAATGAGCAGTTCTTC
cdr3_aa: CASSLWPINEQFF
clone_size: few
j_call: TRBJ2-1
d_call: -
v_call: TRBV12-3/TRBV12-4
cdr3_length: 13

cdr3_nt: TGTGCCAGCAGCCGGTCGCGGGGTGCTGGAAACACCATATATTTT
cdr3_aa: CASSRSRGAGNTIYF
clone_size: many
j_call: TRBJ1-3
d_call: -
v_call: TRBV7-7
cdr3_length: 15

cdr3_nt: TGTGCCAGCAGTTATGGTAGGGCGCAGTATTTT
cdr3_aa: CASSYGRAQYF
clone_size: few
j_call: TRBJ2-3
d_call: -
v_call: TRBV6-5
cdr3_length: 11

cdr3_nt: TGTGCCAGCAGAACCTCCTCCCGGGGGAACACTGAAGCTTTCTTT
cdr3_aa: CASRTSSRGNTEAFF
clone_size: many
j_call: TRBJ1-1
d_call: -
v_call: TRBV6-2/TRBV6-3
cdr3_length: 15

cdr3_nt: TGCGCCAGCAGCCAAGAATCAGGGGGAACTGAAGCTTTCTTT
cdr3_aa: CASSQESGGTEAFF
clone_size: few
j_call: TRBJ1-1
d_call: TRBD1
v_call: TRBV4-3
cdr3_length: 14

cdr3_nt: TGCAGTGCTAGAGACCCTAGCGGGGGGGCCAATGAGCAGTTCTTC
cdr3_aa: CSARDPSGGANEQFF
clone_size: few
j_call: TRBJ2-1
d_call: TRBD2
v_call: TRBV20-1
cdr3_length: 15

cdr3_nt: TGTGCCAGCAGCTCCCCCAGGGATGAGCAGTTCTTC
cdr3_aa: CASSSPRDEQFF
clone_size: few
j_call: TRBJ2-1
d_call: -
v_call: TRBV5-4
cdr3_length: 12

cdr3_nt: TGTGCCAGCACCCTAATGGGGCTCTCCACAGATACGCAGTATTTT
cdr3_aa: CASTLMGLSTDTQYF
clone_size: -
j_call: TRBJ2-3
d_call: -
v_call: TRBV6-1
cdr3_length: 15

cdr3_nt: TGTGCCAGCAGCTTACTGCCTAGCGGGGGATCTTACAATGAGCAGTTCTTC
cdr3_aa: CASSLLPSGGSYNEQFF
clone_size: few
j_call: TRBJ2-1
d_call: TRBD2
v_call: TRBV11-2
cdr3_length: 17

cdr3_nt: TGTGCCAGCAGTTACTCGAGTGGGATCCAAGAGACCCAGTACTTC
cdr3_aa: CASSYSSGIQETQYF
clone_size: -
j_call: TRBJ2-5
d_call: -
v_call: TRBV6-2/TRBV6-3
cdr3_length: 15

cdr3_nt: TGTGCCAGCAGCCTATTTGGGGGCGGGGAGACCCAGTACTTC
cdr3_aa: CASSLFGGGETQYF
clone_size: many
j_call: TRBJ2-5
d_call: -
v_call: TRBV6-5
cdr3_length: 14

cdr3_nt: TGTGCCTGTGGACAGACAATCTATGGCTACACCTTC
cdr3_aa: CACGQTIYGYTF
clone_size: few
j_call: TRBJ1-2
d_call: -
v_call: TRBV30
cdr3_length: 12

cdr3_nt: TGTGCCAGCATCCCATCCCTAGCCAAAAACATTCAGTACTTC
cdr3_aa: CASIPSLAKNIQYF
clone_size: -
j_call: TRBJ2-4
d_call: -
v_call: TRBV2
cdr3_length: 14

cdr3_nt: TGCGCCAGCAGTGAGATAGACTACAACACTGAAGCTTTCTTT
cdr3_aa: CASSEIDYNTEAFF
clone_size: few
j_call: TRBJ1-1
d_call: -
v_call: TRBV10-2
cdr3_length: 14

cdr3_nt: TGTGCCAGCCAAAAACCCGCGGACGGCTCCTACGAGCAGTACTTC
cdr3_aa: CASQKPADGSYEQYF
clone_size: few
j_call: TRBJ2-7
d_call: -
v_call: TRBV6-2/TRBV6-3
cdr3_length: 15

cdr3_nt: TGTGCCAGCAGCGAAGGACAGGGGGCGACGATTCAAGAGACCCAGTACTTC
cdr3_aa: CASSEGQGATIQETQYF
clone_size: few
j_call: TRBJ2-5
d_call: TRBD1
v_call: TRBV5-4
cdr3_length: 17

cdr3_nt: TGTGCCATCAGTGAGGGGAGGGGGTACTACAATGAGCAGTTCTTC
cdr3_aa: CAISEGRGYYNEQFF
clone_size: few
j_call: TRBJ2-1
d_call: -
v_call: TRBV10-3
cdr3_length: 15